This entry features one T cell receptor (beta chain) sequence. V gave up 3 bases and J gave up 0 bases, with 11 bases separating them. The CDR3 is 16 residues long. Per the germline V gene, CDR1 is LGHDT and CDR2 is YNNKEL (reference sequence). How the authors handled the data: Reference gene primer amplification yielded estimated nucleated cell counts. TCRdb keeps only in-frame clones here, not all; method: immunoSEQ multiplex PCR. V and J calls and clone size follow that table, whereas D and trimming were derived from the DNA. The sample holds 100,000 or so clones, roughly 86% seen once. The record originates from a study of blood T cell repertoires in COVID-19. Study summary: Sources were T cells, B-cell-depleted T cells, or PBMCs; the material itself was cDNA or gDNA.

Sequenced input: peripheral blood. The receptor was isolated from a man aged 50 to 59 with active or convalescent COVID-19. V is TRBV3-1 (or the pseudogene TRBV3-2) and J is TRBJ1-4, with a tentative D call TRBD1 (6 bases). CDR3 amino acids: CASSHGQSATNEKLFF. The CDR3, as DNA: TGTGCCAGCAGCCACGGACAGTCTGCAACTAATGAAAAACTGTTTTTT.